The TCR beta chain under discussion was sequenced for a study of T cell responses to AZD1222 COVID-19 vaccine. Overall study findings and caveats: Seropositive status at baseline applied to only a handful of AZD1222 recipients. Compared with day 0, the breadth and depth of the Spike-specific TCR repertoire rose significantly after two doses of AZD1222.

CDR3 length equals 19 residues. Trimming left V 5 bases short and J 0 bases short, with 26 bases between. The germline CDR1 and CDR2 sequences are GTSNPN and SVGIG (reference sequence). Sequencing used immunoSEQ multiplex PCR; TCRdb keeps in-frame clones, though not all of them. The table records approximately 110,000 clones, approximately 90% of them present only once. On this clone: Its antigen is unidentified.

Both about-4-week and about-12-week second-dose recipients were combined. The origin of this receptor is an adult who received the AZD1222 COVID-19 vaccine. The specimen comprised peripheral blood, sampled 28 days after the second AZD1222 dose. The chain uses TRBV30 and TRBJ2-1; D is undetermined. CDR3 protein: CAWQRLQVLTSSSYNEQFF. The DNA of the CDR3 is TGTGCCTGGCAGAGGCTGCAGGTGCTCACCAGTAGCTCCTACAATGAGCAGTTCTTC.